Each of the 32 T cell receptor beta chains below was sequenced from the same sample in a study of shared clonotypes between healthy human individuals. Using immunoSEQ multiplex PCR, the repertoire was profiled, and TCRdb retains in-frame clones only, with some absent. The sample holds approximately 720,000 clones, about 90% seen once. CD8 cells classed as naive were CD45RO-negative and positively selected for CCR7, excluding terminally differentiated effector memory CD45RA+ cells. The sample was naive CD8+ T cells sorted from blood. These TCRs come from a man in his thirties or forties in good health.

The chain recombines TRBV7-9 with TRBJ2-7; D is undetermined. V shed 5 bases and J shed 1 base, with 15 bases lying between them. Per the germline V gene, CDR1 is SEHNR and CDR2 is FQNEAQ (reference sequence). The CDR3 is 15 amino acids. The CDR3 reads CASSPSGSPSYEQYF. CDR3 in DNA: TGTGCCAGCAGCCCTTCCGGCAGCCCTTCCTACGAGCAGTACTTC.

The rearrangement links TRBV4-1 to TRBJ2-1; D is undetermined. V lost 2 bases, J lost 10 bases, and 15 bases lay in between. There are 14 residues in the CDR3. Germline V CDR1 and CDR2: MGHRA, YSYEKL. The CDR3 loop reads CASSQFGSPLEQFF. The CDR3 bases are TGCGCCAGCAGCCAATTCGGAAGCCCTCTGGAGCAGTTCTTC.

The gene calls are TRBV7-9 and TRBJ1-3, with D tentatively TRBD1 (6 bases). The CDR3 is made up of 14 amino acids. The V gene's germline CDR1 is SEHNR and CDR2 FQNEAQ (reference sequence). The V end was cut by 2 bases, the J end by 3 bases, with 8 bases between. In DNA, the CDR3 is TGTGCCAGCAGCTTAAACAGGGATGGAAACACCATATATTTT. Residues: CASSLNRDGNTIYF. The full variable domain, in which reference TRBV7-9 and TRBJ1-3 provide the parts outside the CDR3, is DTGVSQNPRHKITKRGQNVTFRCDPISEHNRLYWYRQTLGQGPEFLTYFQNEAQLEKSRLLSDRFSAERPKGSFSTLEIQRTEQGDSAMYLCASSLNRDGNTIYFGEGSWLTVV.

Of note for this clone: This sample also contains other DNA sequences that code for the same CDR3. The V call is TRBV28, the J call TRBJ2-7; D unclear. The germline V gene encodes CDR1 MDHEN and CDR2 SYDVKM. V was pared by 5 bases and J by 2 bases, with 4 bases between. The CDR3 is made up of 11 amino acids. The CDR3 here is CASSTTYEQYF. CDR3 nucleotides: TGTGCCAGCAGTACAACCTACGAGCAGTACTTC.

CDR3 in DNA: TGTGCCAGCAGCCCGTCATTTGGACAATACAATGAGCAGTTCTTC. This sequence encodes CASSPSFGQYNEQFF. The genes are TRBV7-3 and TRBJ2-1, with a tentative D call TRBD1 (5 bases). V lost 5 bases and J lost 4, with 15 bases in between. This CDR3 region has 15 residues. Germline V lookup: CDR1 SGHTA, CDR2 FQGTGA.

This clone has only a few counts. The chain carries TRBV2 and TRBJ1-5, with D possibly TRBD1 on 5 matching bases. This CDR3 comprises 15 residues. The germline V gene encodes CDR1 SNHLY and CDR2 FYNNEI. The germline V and J ends were trimmed by 6 bases and 5 bases, with 17 bases remaining between them. CDR3 nucleotide sequence: TGTGCCAGCAGGATCCAGGGCTTAGGGGATCAGCCCCAGCATTTT. Its translation: CASRIQGLGDQPQHF.

This sequence joins TRBV10-3 and TRBJ1-1; possibly TRBD1 for D (5 bases). The CDR3 loop spans 14 amino acids. Looked up from germline, CDR1 is ENHRY and CDR2 is SYGVKD. Trimming removed 2 bases from V and 8 bases from J, with 15 bases in between. CDR3 nucleotide sequence: TGTGCCATCAGTGAGCCACGGCAGGGTAACGAAGCTTTCTTT. Its protein product is CAISEPRQGNEAFF.

This clone was recorded once. V usage is TRBV28 and J usage is TRBJ2-7, with 12 bases fitting TRBD1. In germline, CDR1 is MDHEN, CDR2 SYDVKM. This CDR3 region has 17 residues. The trim removed 5 bases at V and 2 bases at J, leaving 10 bases unmatched. Here the CDR3 reads CASSPRDRGPIPYEQYF. The CDR3 DNA reads as TGTGCCAGCAGTCCCCGGGACAGGGGGCCCATACCCTACGAGCAGTACTTC. Full variable domain (rest looked up from reference TRBV28 and TRBJ2-7): DVKVTQSSRYLVKRTGEKVFLECVQDMDHENMFWYRQDPGLGLRLIYFSYDVKMKEKGDIPEGYSVSREKKERFSLILESASTNQTSMYLCASSPRDRGPIPYEQYFGPGTRLTVT.

The chain is built from TRBV9 and TRBJ2-3; a weak D match, TRBD2 (5 bases). CDR1 SGDLS and CDR2 YYNGEE come from the germline V gene. V shed 3 bases and J shed 1 base, with 9 bases lying between them. This CDR3 has 14 amino acids. The CDR3 loop is CASSEPGGTDTQYF. The CDR3 region has the DNA TGTGCCAGCAGCGAACCCGGGGGCACAGATACGCAGTATTTT. Filled out from reference TRBV9 and TRBJ2-3, the complete variable domain reads DSGVTQTPKHLITATGQRVTLRCSPRSGDLSVYWYQQSLDQGLQFLIQYYNGEERAKGNILERFSAQQFPDLHSELNLSSLELGDSALYFCASSEPGGTDTQYFGPGTRLTVL.

The J gene is TRBJ2-6, the V gene TRBV28, with a weak D call TRBD1 (6 bases). The V end was cut by 6 bases, the J end by 11 bases, with 11 bases between. Germline V lookup: CDR1 MDHEN, CDR2 SYDVKM. The CDR3 loop spans 12 amino acids. The CDR3 here is CASRPQGYVLTF. As DNA, the CDR3 is TGTGCCAGCAGACCACAGGGTTACGTCCTGACTTTC.

The rearrangement links TRBV7-6 to TRBJ1-1; no definite D call. The CDR3 length is 16 residues. Trimming removed 2 bases from V and 7 bases from J, with 20 bases in between. Germline-derived CDR1 and CDR2 are SGHVS and FNYEAQ. The CDR3 sequence is CASSLTGGETWGEAFF. The CDR3 DNA reads TGTGCCAGCAGCTTAACCGGTGGCGAGACCTGGGGTGAAGCTTTCTTT.

This clone was counted a few times. The same CDR3 arises from other DNA sequences in this sample as well. The chain links TRBV6-4 to TRBJ2-1; TRBD2 aligns across 10 bases. V shed 0 bases and J 4 bases; nucleotides not matched to a gene: 0. This CDR3 comprises 15 residues. Germline V lookup: CDR1 MRHNA, CDR2 SNTAGT. The CDR3 sequence is CASSDSAGGYNEQFF. The DNA for the CDR3 is TGTGCCAGCAGTGACTCAGCGGGAGGGTACAATGAGCAGTTCTTC.

The V call is TRBV7-9, the J call TRBJ2-7, with a possible D match to TRBD2 (6 bases). The CDR3 loop spans 15 amino acids. Germline lookup yields CDR1 SEHNR and CDR2 FQNEAQ (reference sequence). Deletions cut 4 bases from V and 4 bases from J, with 17 bases between. This CDR3 reads CASSSGPDGGYEQYF. DNA of the CDR3: TGTGCCAGCAGCTCCGGGCCCGACGGGGGATACGAGCAGTACTTC.

The chain combines TRBV27 with TRBJ2-1; 8 nucleotides align to TRBD2. This CDR3 has 17 amino acids. V was clipped by 4 bases and J by 0 bases; unmatched bases: 8. Germline V lookup: CDR1 MNHEY, CDR2 SMNVEV (reference sequence). CDR3 amino acids: CASSWSSGFSSYNEQFF. CDR3 nucleotides: TGTGCCAGCAGTTGGTCTAGCGGGTTTAGCTCCTACAATGAGCAGTTCTTC.

The V gene is TRBV19, the J gene TRBJ2-1; D might be TRBD1 (6 bases). V gave up 3 bases and J gave up 7 bases, with 10 bases separating them. There are 13 residues in the CDR3. Germline CDR1 LNHDA, CDR2 SQIVND (reference sequence). CDR3 nucleotide sequence: TGTGCCAGTAGTATGAATAGGGGGAATGAGCAGTTCTTC. This sequence encodes CASSMNRGNEQFF.

The chain recombines TRBV6-5 with TRBJ2-3; D might be TRBD2 (6 bases). The CDR3 is made up of 14 amino acids. The germline V gene encodes CDR1 MNHEY and CDR2 SVGAGI. Trimming removed 0 bases from V and 9 bases from J, with 13 bases in between. CDR3 coding DNA: TGTGCCAGCAGTTACTCAGGCGGGGAAGGGACGCAGTATTTT. It yields the protein CASSYSGGEGTQYF.

This clone was detected only a few times. The chain uses TRBV5-1 and TRBJ2-6; 10 bases are a match to TRBD1. The germline gives CDR1 SGHRS, CDR2 YFSETQ. This CDR3 is 14 amino acids long. V lost 7 bases to trimming and J lost 3 bases; unmatched junction nucleotides: 1. The CDR3 sequence is CASGQGDGANVLTF. The CDR3 bases are TGCGCCAGCGGACAGGGGGATGGGGCCAACGTCCTGACTTTC.

This chain links TRBV19 with TRBJ2-7, with D possibly being TRBD1 (6 bases). There are 12 residues in the CDR3. Deletions cut 6 bases from V and 7 bases from J, with 13 bases between. The germline CDR1 and CDR2 sequences are LNHDA and SQIVND (reference sequence). CDR3 DNA sequence: TGTGCCAGTAGGACCAAAGGACAGGAGCAGTACTTC. It codes for CASRTKGQEQYF.

The J gene is TRBJ2-7, the V gene TRBV28; maybe TRBD1 (6 bases). With 2 bases removed from V and 3 bases from J, the gap between germline ends came to 11 bases. CDR3 length equals 14 residues. The germline gives CDR1 MDHEN, CDR2 SYDVKM. This chain's CDR3 is CASSLGDKIYEQYF. The DNA for the CDR3 is TGTGCCAGCAGTTTAGGGGACAAGATCTACGAGCAGTACTTC.

The chain combines TRBV4-3 with TRBJ2-2; TRBD1 might be the D (6 bases). The germline V and J ends were trimmed by 1 base and 1 base, with 13 bases remaining between them. This CDR3 is built from 17 residues. Germline lookup yields CDR1 LGHNA and CDR2 YSLEER. The CDR3 loop is CASSQVFWDKNTGELFF. The CDR3 coding sequence is TGCGCCAGCAGCCAAGTCTTTTGGGACAAGAACACCGGGGAGCTGTTTTTT.

J is TRBJ2-1 and V is TRBV27; TRBD1 matches 7 bases. Losses at the gene ends were 3 bases for V and 8 bases for J; bases not matched to a gene: 10. Per germline, CDR1 MNHEY and CDR2 SMNVEV (reference sequence). CDR3 length: 15 amino acids. CDR3 DNA sequence: TGTGCCAGCAGTTTTTTGTTCAGGGGGATGGATGAGCAGTTCTTC. Amino acid sequence: CASSFLFRGMDEQFF.

The chain couples TRBV4-1 to TRBJ1-3; D may be TRBD1 (6 bases). Germline CDR1 MGHRA, CDR2 YSYEKL. This CDR3 is built from 18 residues. V lost 0 bases and J 0 bases, leaving 15 bases between the germline ends. The CDR3 here is CASSQDGGSGFSGNTIYF. The CDR3, as DNA: TGCGCCAGCAGCCAAGATGGGGGCAGCGGATTCTCTGGAAACACCATATATTTT.

The rearrangement uses TRBV11-2 and TRBJ2-1, with 9 bases lining up with TRBD2. Germline-derived CDR1 and CDR2 are SGHAT and FQNNGV. The CDR3 spans 15 residues. V was clipped by 0 bases and J by 8 bases; unmatched bases: 5. The CDR3 region has the DNA TGTGCCAGCAGCTTAGAGCGGGAGGGCAGGTATGAGCAGTTCTTC. Translating gives CASSLEREGRYEQFF.

The gene calls are TRBV27 and TRBJ2-3, with 8 nucleotides matching TRBD2. The CDR3 length is 16 residues. The V segment lost 2 bases and the J segment 0 bases; nucleotides outside the gene matches: 4. CDR1 is MNHEY, CDR2 SMNVEV, per germline (reference sequence). This CDR3 is CASSLGASGSTDTQYF. CDR3 DNA sequence: TGTGCCAGCAGTTTAGGGGCTAGCGGGAGCACAGATACGCAGTATTTT.

V and J are TRBV10-3 and TRBJ2-5, with D perhaps being TRBD1 or TRBD2 (5 bases each). CDR3 size: 14 residues. Germline CDR1 is ENHRY and CDR2 is SYGVKD. The V and J ends lost 3 bases and 5 bases respectively, with 13 bases between them. CDR3 amino acids: CAISDGGVEETQYF. CDR3 nucleotides: TGTGCCATCAGTGATGGGGGAGTTGAGGAGACCCAGTACTTC.

This clone was observed a few times. The chain is built from TRBV28 and TRBJ2-3; D gene ambiguous. Germline lookup yields CDR1 MDHEN and CDR2 SYDVKM. CDR3 length: 15 residues. Trimming left V 2 bases short and J 1 base short, with 10 bases between. CDR3 residues: CASSLRSYGTDTQYF. As DNA, the CDR3 is TGTGCCAGCAGTTTACGGTCTTACGGCACAGATACGCAGTATTTT.

The genes are TRBV27 and TRBJ2-3; D not certain. Germline V gene lookup returns CDR1 MNHEY and CDR2 SMNVEV (reference sequence). The CDR3 totals 14 residues. V gave up 2 bases and J gave up 6 bases, with 12 bases separating them. The CDR3 coding sequence is TGTGCCAGCAGTTTAGGTTCCACCAGCGATACGCAGTATTTT. Amino acids: CASSLGSTSDTQYF.

The V and J genes are TRBV6-5 and TRBJ1-2, with D hard to call. The CDR3 loop spans 14 amino acids. V was trimmed by 0 bases and J by 4 bases, leaving 9 bases between them. CDR1 and CDR2 from the germline V gene are MNHEY and SVGAGI. The CDR3 sequence is CASSYSRTRYGYTF. CDR3 coding DNA: TGTGCCAGCAGTTACTCGAGGACTCGCTATGGCTACACCTTC.

This chain connects TRBV29-1 to TRBJ2-3; TRBD1 matches 8 bases. The V and J ends lost 6 bases and 2 bases, in that order; junction bases with no gene match: 7. The length of the CDR3 is 14 residues. Germline lookup yields CDR1 SQVTM and CDR2 ANQGSEA. Here the CDR3 reads CSVEGQDYTDTQYF. The CDR3 DNA reads TGCAGCGTCGAGGGACAGGACTACACAGATACGCAGTATTTT.

The table lists this clone with a count of one. The rearrangement uses TRBV18 and TRBJ2-1, with 12 bases aligning to TRBD2. The germline V gene encodes CDR1 KGHSH and CDR2 LQKENI. V gave up 3 bases and J gave up 7 bases; unmatched junction bases: 10. CDR3 size: 17 residues. CDR3 loop: CASSPLAGGLAENEQFF. The CDR3, as DNA: TGTGCCAGCTCACCTCTAGCGGGAGGGCTCGCGGAAAATGAGCAGTTCTTC.

V usage is TRBV19 and J usage is TRBJ1-5; 9 bases map to TRBD1. The length of the CDR3 is 15 residues. From germline, CDR1 is LNHDA and CDR2 SQIVND (reference sequence). With V trimmed by 5 bases and J by 4 bases, 6 bases remained unmatched. The CDR3 nucleotides read TGTGCCAGTAGTTGGGGACAGGGCCTTAATCAGCCCCAGCATTTT. It is translated as CASSWGQGLNQPQHF.

Note on this clone: This same CDR3 is encoded by further DNA sequences in the sample. The rearrangement links TRBV6-5 to TRBJ2-1; D unresolved. The CDR3 is made up of 12 amino acids. The germline V and J ends were trimmed by 0 bases and 7 bases, with 4 bases remaining between them. CDR1 is MNHEY and CDR2 is SVGAGI in the germline V gene. For the CDR3, the DNA is TGTGCCAGCAGTTACTCGGGTAATGAGCAGTTCTTC. Its protein is CASSYSGNEQFF.